This T cell receptor (beta chain) was recorded in a study of radiation and T cells in renal cell carcinoma. The protocol was immunoSEQ multiplex PCR, while the TCRdb copy is restricted to in-frame clones and leaves out a portion. This sample has some 100,000 clones, with roughly 82% found just once. Stated time point: blood 4 weeks post-SBRT, at nephrectomy. The treatment denotes: 15 Gy SBRT to primary tumor, nephrectomy 4 weeks later. V gave up 1 base and J gave up 1 base, with 10 bases separating them. This CDR3 contains 14 residues. Germline V gives CDR1 GTSNPN, CDR2 SVGIG (reference sequence). The J gene is TRBJ1-1, the V gene TRBV30; D unresolved. The TCR originated in a man aged 60 to 75 with renal cell carcinoma. The sample in question was blood, obtained from a patient whose treatment included radiotherapy and nephrectomy. The CDR3 DNA reads TGTGCCTGGAGTGAGGGCGAGGGGAACACTGAAGCTTTCTTT. Translation gives CAWSEGEGNTEAFF. Complete variable domain (other parts from reference TRBV30 and TRBJ1-1): SQTIHQWPATLVQPVGSPLSLECTVEGTSNPNLYWYRQAAGRGLQLLFYSVGIGQISSEVPQNLSASRPQDRQFILSSKKLLLSDSGFYLCAWSEGEGNTEAFFGQGTRLTVV.